This T cell receptor beta chain is drawn from a study of Graves' ophthalmopathy and Graves' hyperthyroidism (dated by TCRdb to 2016 to 2019). Some background on the complete study: Peripheral blood was collected before any treatment was given, at the time of initial diagnosis. The study used signatures of the TCR beta repertoire to tell Graves' ophthalmopathy apart from Graves' hyperthyroidism and to predict which patients would progress to ophthalmopathy. In total, over 130 blood samples were TCR-sequenced: approximately 42 ophthalmopathy, approximately 75 hyperthyroidism and about 17 hyperthyroidism-to-ophthalmopathy patients. A discovery set of 90 to 100 patients (43 ophthalmopathy, about 55 stable hyperthyroidism) was enrolled to explore V-J signatures distinguishing ophthalmopathy from hyperthyroidism. For independent validation, a separate cohort was made up of fewer than 20 hyperthyroidism patients plus 17 patients who later progressed from hyperthyroidism to ophthalmopathy. In about six hyperthyroidism patients, the T-cell repertoires found in thyroid tissue were compared with those found in blood. Once sampling was done, hyperthyroidism patients were given methimazole at a starting dose of 30 mg daily, while ophthalmopathy patients were given high-dose intravenous methylprednisolone. The paper's findings and limits, for the study overall: In cross-validation, the 13-signature model distinguished ophthalmopathy from stable hyperthyroidism with approximately 88% sensitivity and approximately 81% specificity, and in the test set the corresponding values were around 80% and 75%. Sample size was not predetermined statistically, and investigators were not blinded to group allocation. Most expanded thyroid clonotypes with frequency above 0.001 were also detected in blood, suggesting blood repertoires may reflect the thyroid immune response. In validation, the model predicted ophthalmopathy progression with 55% to 71% sensitivity and 72.22% specificity; 12 predicted patients were CT-confirmed with GO in a median of approximately 6.5 months.

This clonotype has just a few counts. Its recognized antigen is unknown. Qualities for individual bases were not recorded, and no much larger clone is one base off. The germline V gene gives CDR1 as SNHLY and CDR2 as FYNNEI. The CDR3 holds 13 amino acids from the cysteine to the phenylalanine. Just CDR3 DNA is preserved here, 39 bases in frame from base 1. Trimming costs V 3 bases and J 2 bases, and their ends lie 7 bases apart. TCR beta CDR3 regions were amplified from RNA transcripts for repertoire sequencing. The first round was an RT-PCR using HTBI primers with the Qiagen OneStep RT-PCR kit, and this first round was followed by a second-round multiplex PCR, then size selection and purification. Libraries were sequenced on an Illumina HiSeq2000 using paired-end 100 bp reads. As for the authors' bioinformatics: SOAPnuke was used to process the reads, removing any read that contained adapters or uncalled bases, had a mean Phred below 15, or lacked an exact match to the constant primer or identifier. High-quality paired reads were merged with COPE v1.2.5. Each unique nucleotide sequence was defined as a clonotype, and clonotypes were aligned to IMGT TRB V, D and J references with MiTCR v1.1. The analysis was limited to V-J combinations with a frequency above 0.0001, which together covered 99.2% of the repertoires. For each V-J combination, a TCR clonal expansion and chaos score was defined as F50 clonal expansion divided by the chaos observed in the TCRdist matrix. Welch's t-statistics and random forest were used to narrow the features down to about a dozen V-J combinations, which were then fed into a naive Bayes classifier. The Morisita-Horn index was used to measure how similar the thyroid and blood repertoires were. The raw public data were reprocessed by TCRdb itself: fastp quality trimming at Q25, MiXCR clonotype calling, in-frame beta chains only. Duplicate CDR3 protein sequences are folded into a single record with the most common DNA and genes. The authors' filters were not applied to this entry. This sample comprises roughly 700,000 distinct CDR3 sequences, about 44% of them detected only once. Jointly, the top ten make up approximately 43% of the sample.

Ophthalmopathy patients had moderately to severely active disease, Clinical Activity Score of at least 3, NOSPECS grade of at least 4, and disease duration under 3 months. Anyone with other autoimmune diseases, uncontrolled infections, pregnancy or lactation was excluded from the study. Clinical symptoms, serum thyroxine, TRAb, thyroid ultrasound and orbital computed tomography were used for diagnosis. Using Ficoll-Paque density gradient centrifugation, PBMCs were isolated from 10 ml of fresh peripheral blood. Total RNA was extracted with Trizol reagent and quality-checked on an Agilent 2100 Bioanalyzer.

The rearrangement combines TRBV2 with TRBJ2-5; TRBD1 is a weak D gene call, 5 bases matching. The TCR originated in an adult man with Graves' ophthalmopathy. The sequenced sample consisted of peripheral blood. This receptor carries the CDR3 CASSDTGQETQYF. The DNA sequence is given as TGTGCCAGCAGTGACACAGGACAAGAGACCCAGTACTTC.